Below, 9 T cell receptor beta chains from the same sample are listed, as sequenced in a study of graft-versus-host responses after intestinal transplantation. Clones were read by immunoSEQ multiplex PCR, and TCRdb kept only the in-frame ones, dropping some. This sample has some 62,000 clones; over 90% occur once, and the top ten carry less than 2%. The antigens for these receptors are not known. Sample: unstimulated CD8+ T cells sorted from spleen or lymph node cells, taken before transplant. The receptors come from a human donor who was the organ donor for an intestinal transplant.

The J gene is TRBJ2-7, the V gene TRBV28; D call uncertain. CDR1 is MDHEN and CDR2 is SYDVKM in the germline V gene. This CDR3 has 17 amino acids. V was cut by 5 bases and J by 1 base, with 21 bases left in between. The CDR3 protein is CASSPHPAGPLSYEQYF. CDR3 nucleotide sequence: TGTGCCAGCAGTCCCCACCCCGCAGGCCCACTTTCCTACGAGCAGTACTTC.

The chain is built from TRBV27 and TRBJ2-7; D may be TRBD2 (6 bases). V dropped 5 bases and J dropped 2 bases, with 13 bases sitting between them. The length of the CDR3 is 14 residues. Germline V gives CDR1 MNHEY, CDR2 SMNVEV (reference sequence). The CDR3 protein is CASSPSGRAYEQYF. CDR3 coding DNA: TGTGCCAGCAGTCCCAGCGGGCGGGCCTACGAGCAGTACTTC.

V is TRBV9 and J is TRBJ2-7, with a tentative D call TRBD1 (6 bases). The CDR3 has 13 amino acids. CDR1 and CDR2 (germline): SGDLS, YYNGEE. Trimming cost V 0 bases and J 7 bases, with 11 bases left between them. The CDR3: CASSVEVRGEQYF. CDR3 coding DNA: TGTGCCAGCAGCGTAGAGGTTAGGGGGGAGCAGTACTTC.

The chain employs TRBV9 and TRBJ2-2, with D hard to call. V was pared by 5 bases and J by 6 bases, with 8 bases between. Germline V gene sequence: CDR1 SGDLS, CDR2 YYNGEE. The CDR3 contains 12 residues. CDR3 residues: CASRAGSGELFF. The CDR3 bases are TGTGCCAGCAGGGCCGGGTCCGGGGAGCTGTTTTTT.

The rearrangement uses TRBV2 and TRBJ2-3, with 8 bases that match TRBD2. The V and J ends lost 4 bases and 4 bases, in that order; junction bases with no gene match: 10. CDR1 and CDR2 from the germline V gene are SNHLY and FYNNEI. This CDR3 has 16 residues. The CDR3 DNA is TGTGCCAGCAGTGGGGGCATAGCGGGACTCGCAGATACGCAGTATTTT. This sequence encodes CASSGGIAGLADTQYF.

The sample holds one count of this clone. The chain carries TRBV28 and TRBJ2-7; no reliable D call. The CDR3 is 11 amino acids. Per the germline V gene, CDR1 is MDHEN and CDR2 is SYDVKM. V lost 5 bases to trimming and J lost 3 bases, with 5 bases between them. The CDR3 nucleotides read TGTGCCAGCAGTCCCCACTACGAGCAGTACTTC. This translates into CASSPHYEQYF.

The gene calls are TRBV15 and TRBJ2-1; TRBD2 matches 15 bases. Germline V CDR1 and CDR2: LNHNV, YYDKDF (reference sequence). The CDR3 sequence is 15 residues long. Trimming cost V 6 bases and J 8 bases; bases outside gene matches: 5. CDR3 residues: CATSRTSGRGDEQFF. DNA of the CDR3: TGTGCCACCAGTCGGACTAGCGGGAGGGGCGATGAGCAGTTCTTC. The full variable domain, rest sourced from reference TRBV15 and TRBJ2-1, is DAMVIQNPRYQVTQFGKPVTLSCSQTLNHNVMYWYQQKSSQAPKLLFHYYDKDFNNEADTPDNFQSRRPNTSFCFLDIRSPGLGDTAMYLCATSRTSGRGDEQFFGPGTRLTVL.

The gene calls are TRBV27 and TRBJ2-7; D uncertain. In germline, CDR1 is MNHEY, CDR2 SMNVEV (reference sequence). This CDR3 has 13 residues. The ends were cut back, 2 bases at V and 4 bases at J, with 9 bases in the middle. The CDR3: CASSLAVGYEQYF. CDR3 bases: TGTGCCAGCAGTTTAGCGGTTGGGTACGAGCAGTACTTC.

V is TRBV29-1 and J is TRBJ2-2, with 8 bases matching TRBD1. The CDR3 extends over 17 amino acids. After removal of 7 bases from V and 1 base from J, the junction contained 14 bases not matched to a gene. Germline CDR1 reads SQVTM; CDR2 reads ANQGSEA. The CDR3 loop reads CSAGTGLLRGNTGELFF. Written as DNA, the CDR3 is TGCAGCGCCGGGACAGGACTCCTCAGAGGGAACACCGGGGAGCTGTTTTTT.